This T cell receptor (beta chain) was captured by sequencing in a study of beta chain features in type 1 diabetes. It was via CD45RO/CCR7/CD25/CD127/CD95/CD27 that CD4+ naive, central memory, regulatory and stem cell-like memory cells were sorted. Expressed TCRB transcripts were sequenced because the isolated RNA had all been reverse transcribed beforehand. TCRdb's table, derived via immunoSEQ multiplex PCR, lists solely in-frame clones and lacks some. The sample holds 300,000 to 450,000 clones, around 12% seen once. Overall study results and limits: It was possible that PCR favored shorter templates, equally so in patients and controls. Across all four CD4+ subsets, people with type 1 diabetes showed modestly shorter TCRB CDR3s.

As regards this clone: Its target is unknown.

With 0 bases removed from V and 1 base from J, the gap between germline ends came to 11 bases. The CDR3 consists of 16 residues. Germline-derived CDR1 and CDR2 are SGHRS and YFSETQ. Sequencing was performed on naive CD4+ T cells from blood. The TCR comes from a woman aged 18-29 years with type 1 diabetes. The chain links TRBV5-1 to TRBJ2-1; the D gene is possibly TRBD2 (7 bases). The CDR3 nucleotides read TGCGCCAGCAGCTTGGGGGCGGGGGCTTCCTACAATGAGCAGTTCTTC. The encoded protein is CASSLGAGASYNEQFF.